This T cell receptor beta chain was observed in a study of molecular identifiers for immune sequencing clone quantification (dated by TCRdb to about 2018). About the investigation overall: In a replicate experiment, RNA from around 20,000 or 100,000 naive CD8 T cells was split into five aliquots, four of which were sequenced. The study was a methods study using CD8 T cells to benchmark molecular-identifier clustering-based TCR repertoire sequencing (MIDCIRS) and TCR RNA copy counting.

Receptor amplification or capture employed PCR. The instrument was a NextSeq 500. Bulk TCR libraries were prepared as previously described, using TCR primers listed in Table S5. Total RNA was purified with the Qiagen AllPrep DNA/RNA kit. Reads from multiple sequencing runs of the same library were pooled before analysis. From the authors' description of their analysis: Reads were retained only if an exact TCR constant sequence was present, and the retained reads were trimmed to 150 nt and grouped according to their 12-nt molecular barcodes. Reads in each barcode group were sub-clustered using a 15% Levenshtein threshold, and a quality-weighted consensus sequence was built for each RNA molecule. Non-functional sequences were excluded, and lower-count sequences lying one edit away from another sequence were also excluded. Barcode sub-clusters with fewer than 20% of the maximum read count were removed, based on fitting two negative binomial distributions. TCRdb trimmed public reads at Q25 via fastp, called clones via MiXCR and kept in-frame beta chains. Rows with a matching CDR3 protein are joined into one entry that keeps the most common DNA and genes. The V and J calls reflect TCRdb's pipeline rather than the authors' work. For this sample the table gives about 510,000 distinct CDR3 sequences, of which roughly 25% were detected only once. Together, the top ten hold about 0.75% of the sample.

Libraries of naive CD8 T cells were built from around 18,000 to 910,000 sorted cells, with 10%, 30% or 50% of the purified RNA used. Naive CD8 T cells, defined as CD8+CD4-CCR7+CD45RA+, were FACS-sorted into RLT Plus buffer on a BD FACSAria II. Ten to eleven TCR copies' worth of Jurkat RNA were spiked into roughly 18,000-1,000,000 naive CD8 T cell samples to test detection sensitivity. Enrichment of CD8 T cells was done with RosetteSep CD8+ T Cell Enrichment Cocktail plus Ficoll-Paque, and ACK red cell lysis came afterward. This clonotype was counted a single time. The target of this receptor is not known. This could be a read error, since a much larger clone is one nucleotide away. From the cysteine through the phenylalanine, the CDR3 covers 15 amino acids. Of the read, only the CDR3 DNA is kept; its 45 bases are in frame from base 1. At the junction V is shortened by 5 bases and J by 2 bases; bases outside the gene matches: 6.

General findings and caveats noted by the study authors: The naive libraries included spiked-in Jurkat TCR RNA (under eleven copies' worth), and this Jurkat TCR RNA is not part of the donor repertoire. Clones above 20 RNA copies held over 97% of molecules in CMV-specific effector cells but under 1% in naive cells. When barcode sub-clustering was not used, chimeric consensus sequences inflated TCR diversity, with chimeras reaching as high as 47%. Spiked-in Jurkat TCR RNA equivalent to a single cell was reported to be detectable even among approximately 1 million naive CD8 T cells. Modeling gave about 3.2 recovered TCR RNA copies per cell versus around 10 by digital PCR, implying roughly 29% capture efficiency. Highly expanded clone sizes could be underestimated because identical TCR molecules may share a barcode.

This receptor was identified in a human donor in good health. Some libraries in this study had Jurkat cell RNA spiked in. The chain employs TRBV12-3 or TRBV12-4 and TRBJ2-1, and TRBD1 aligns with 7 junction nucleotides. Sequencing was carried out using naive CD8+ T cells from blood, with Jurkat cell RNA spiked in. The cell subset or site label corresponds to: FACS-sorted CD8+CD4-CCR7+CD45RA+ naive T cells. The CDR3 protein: CASSPKGATYNEQFF. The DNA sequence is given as TGTGCCAGCAGTCCCAAGGGGGCCACCTACAATGAGCAGTTCTTC.